The source of this TCR beta chain is a study of OX40 agonist ivuxolimab in advanced cancers. Study-level background: Age averaged around 58 years (range roughly 23 to 80), and 82.7% were male. Overall study results and limits: At 0.1 to 3.0 mg/kg, CD4+ and CD8+ blood T cells expanded clonally by week 6.

Germline CDR1 reads LGHNA; CDR2 reads YSLEER. The CDR3 covers 15 residues. Trimming shortened V by 2 bases and J by 7 bases, and 14 bases separated the two germline ends. Libraries were prepared by immunoSEQ multiplex PCR; TCRdb keeps only in-frame clonotypes and omits some of them. The repertoire holds tens of thousands of clones, over 75% seen once, with 0.6% to 0.8% in the top ten. As for this clone: Antigen: not known.

The chain uses TRBV4-3 and TRBJ1-4, with a tentative D call TRBD1 (6 bases). The sample consisted of CD4+ or CD8+ T cells sorted from blood, taken in a trial of the OX40 agonist ivuxolimab. The TCR sequence derives from an adult with an advanced solid tumor such as melanoma, head and neck, liver or kidney cancer. The DNA of the CDR3 is TGCGCCAGCAGCCAAAAACAGGGAGGTGGTGAAAAACTGTTTTTT. This translates into CASSQKQGGGEKLFF.